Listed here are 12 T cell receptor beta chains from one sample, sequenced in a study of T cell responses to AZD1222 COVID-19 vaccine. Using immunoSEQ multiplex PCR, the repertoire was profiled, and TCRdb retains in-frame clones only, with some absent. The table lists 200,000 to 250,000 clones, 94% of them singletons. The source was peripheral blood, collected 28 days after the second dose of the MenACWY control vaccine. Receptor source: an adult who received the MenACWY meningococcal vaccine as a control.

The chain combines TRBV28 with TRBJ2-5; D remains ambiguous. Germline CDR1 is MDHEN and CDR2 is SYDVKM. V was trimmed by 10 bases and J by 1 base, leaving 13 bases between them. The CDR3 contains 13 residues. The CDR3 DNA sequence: TGTGCCATAGCTAGTTGGGGCCAAGAGACCCAGTACTTC. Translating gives CAIASWGQETQYF.

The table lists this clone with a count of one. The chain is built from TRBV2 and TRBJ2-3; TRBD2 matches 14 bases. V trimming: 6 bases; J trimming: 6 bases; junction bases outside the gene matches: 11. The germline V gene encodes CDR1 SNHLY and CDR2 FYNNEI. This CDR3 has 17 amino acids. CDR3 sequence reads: CASRNPGLAGGRDTQYF. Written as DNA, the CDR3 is TGTGCCAGCAGAAACCCCGGACTAGCGGGGGGCAGGGATACGCAGTATTTT.

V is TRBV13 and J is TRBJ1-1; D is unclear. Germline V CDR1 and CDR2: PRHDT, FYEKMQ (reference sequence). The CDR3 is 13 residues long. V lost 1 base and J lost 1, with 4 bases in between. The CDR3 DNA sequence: TGTGCCAGCAGCTTAGACAGGAACACTGAAGCTTTCTTT. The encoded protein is CASSLDRNTEAFF.

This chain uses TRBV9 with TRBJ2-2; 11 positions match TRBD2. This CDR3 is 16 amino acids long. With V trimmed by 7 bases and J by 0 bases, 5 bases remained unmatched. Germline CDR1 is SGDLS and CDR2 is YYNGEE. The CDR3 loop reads CASSETSGANTGELFF. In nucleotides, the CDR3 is TGTGCCAGCTCCGAGACTAGCGGGGCGAACACCGGGGAGCTGTTTTTT. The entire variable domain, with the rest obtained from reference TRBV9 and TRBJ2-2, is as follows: DSGVTQTPKHLITATGQRVTLRCSPRSGDLSVYWYQQSLDQGLQFLIQYYNGEERAKGNILERFSAQQFPDLHSELNLSSLELGDSALYFCASSETSGANTGELFFGEGSRLTVL.

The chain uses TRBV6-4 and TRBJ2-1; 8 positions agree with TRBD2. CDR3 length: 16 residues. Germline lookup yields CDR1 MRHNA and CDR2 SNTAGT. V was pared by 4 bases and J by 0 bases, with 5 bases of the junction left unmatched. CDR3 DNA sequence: TGTGCCAGCAGTGTCGCGGGAGGCAGCTCCTACAATGAGCAGTTCTTC. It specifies CASSVAGGSSYNEQFF.

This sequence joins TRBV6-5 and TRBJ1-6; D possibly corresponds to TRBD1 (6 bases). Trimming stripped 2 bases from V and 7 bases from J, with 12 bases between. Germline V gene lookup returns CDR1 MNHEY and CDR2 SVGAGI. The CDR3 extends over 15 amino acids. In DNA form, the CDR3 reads TGTGCCAGCAGTTACCGAGGACAGACAAATTCACCCCTCCACTTT. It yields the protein CASSYRGQTNSPLHF.

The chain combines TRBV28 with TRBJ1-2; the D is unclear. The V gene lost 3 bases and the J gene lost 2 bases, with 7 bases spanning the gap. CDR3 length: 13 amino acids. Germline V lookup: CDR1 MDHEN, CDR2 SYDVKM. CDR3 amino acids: CASSLGTNYGYTF. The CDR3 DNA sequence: TGTGCCAGCAGTTTGGGCACCAACTATGGCTACACCTTC.

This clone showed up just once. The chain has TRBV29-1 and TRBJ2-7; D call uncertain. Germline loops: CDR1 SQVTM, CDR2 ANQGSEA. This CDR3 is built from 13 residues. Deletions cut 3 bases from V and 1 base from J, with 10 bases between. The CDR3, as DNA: TGCAGCGTTGATTCGTCGGAATCCTACGAGCAGTACTTC. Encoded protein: CSVDSSESYEQYF.

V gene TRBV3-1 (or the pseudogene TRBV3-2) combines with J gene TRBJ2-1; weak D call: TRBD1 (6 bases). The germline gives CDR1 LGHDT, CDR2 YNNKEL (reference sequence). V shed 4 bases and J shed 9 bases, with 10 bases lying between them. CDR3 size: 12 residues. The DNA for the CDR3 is TGTGCCAGCAGCCCAACAGGGACTGAGCAGTTCTTC. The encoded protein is CASSPTGTEQFF.

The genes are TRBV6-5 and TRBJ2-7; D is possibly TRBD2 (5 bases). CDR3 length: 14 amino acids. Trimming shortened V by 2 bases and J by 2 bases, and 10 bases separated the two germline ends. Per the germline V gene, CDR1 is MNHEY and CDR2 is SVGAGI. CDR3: CASSYDEGTYEQYF. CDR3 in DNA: TGTGCCAGCAGTTACGACGAGGGCACCTACGAGCAGTACTTC.

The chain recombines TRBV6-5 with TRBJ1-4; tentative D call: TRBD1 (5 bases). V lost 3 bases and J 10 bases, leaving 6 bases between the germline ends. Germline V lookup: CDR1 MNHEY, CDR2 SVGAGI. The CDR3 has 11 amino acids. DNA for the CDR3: TGTGCCAGCAGTTATGGGGGAAAACTGTTTTTT. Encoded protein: CASSYGGKLFF.

In nucleotides, the CDR3 is TGTGCCAGCAGTTTGAGTCAAGAGACCCAGTACTTC. As protein: CASSLSQETQYF. This chain links TRBV5-6 with TRBJ2-5; D remains unclear. Trimming removed 5 bases at V and 2 bases at J, with 7 bases between. The CDR3 is made up of 12 amino acids. CDR1 and CDR2 from the germline V gene are SGHDT and YYEEEE.